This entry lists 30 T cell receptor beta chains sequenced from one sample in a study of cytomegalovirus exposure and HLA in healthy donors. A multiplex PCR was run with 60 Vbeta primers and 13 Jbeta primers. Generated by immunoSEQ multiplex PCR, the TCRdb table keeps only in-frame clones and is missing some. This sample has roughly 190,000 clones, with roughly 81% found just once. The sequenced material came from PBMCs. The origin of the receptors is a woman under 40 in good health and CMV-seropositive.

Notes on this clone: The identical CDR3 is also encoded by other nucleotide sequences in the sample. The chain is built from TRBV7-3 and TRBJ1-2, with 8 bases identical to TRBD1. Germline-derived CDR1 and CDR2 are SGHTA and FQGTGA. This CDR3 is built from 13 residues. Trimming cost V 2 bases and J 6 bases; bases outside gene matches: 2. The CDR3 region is CASSLGTGDGYTF. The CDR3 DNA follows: TGTGCCAGCAGCTTAGGGACAGGCGATGGCTACACCTTC.

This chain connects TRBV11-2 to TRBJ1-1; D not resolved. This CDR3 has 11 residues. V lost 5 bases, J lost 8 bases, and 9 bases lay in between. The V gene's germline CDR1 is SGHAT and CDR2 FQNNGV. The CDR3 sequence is CASSHTEEAFF. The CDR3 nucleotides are TGTGCCAGCAGCCATACAGAGGAAGCTTTCTTT.

CDR3 protein: CASSARGRGRREQYF. The DNA for the CDR3 is TGTGCCAGCAGTGCCCGGGGCAGGGGGCGCCGCGAGCAGTACTTC. This chain uses TRBV28 with TRBJ2-7, with 8 bases fitting TRBD1. J lost 6 bases, V lost 5 bases, and 12 bases had no gene match. The CDR3 spans 15 residues. CDR1 MDHEN and CDR2 SYDVKM come from the germline V gene.

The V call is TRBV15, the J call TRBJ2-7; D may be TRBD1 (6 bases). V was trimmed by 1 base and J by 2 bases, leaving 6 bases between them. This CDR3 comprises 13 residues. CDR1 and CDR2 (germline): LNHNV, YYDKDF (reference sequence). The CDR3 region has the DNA TGTGCCACCAGCAGAGGGGGGCCCTACGAGCAGTACTTC. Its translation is CATSRGGPYEQYF.

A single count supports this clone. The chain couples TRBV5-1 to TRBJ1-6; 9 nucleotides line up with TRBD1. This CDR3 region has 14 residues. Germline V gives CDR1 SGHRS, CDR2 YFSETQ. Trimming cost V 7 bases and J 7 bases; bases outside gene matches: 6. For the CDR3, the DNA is TGCGCCAGCTCTCGGGACAGGGTCAATTCACCCCTCCACTTT. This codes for CASSRDRVNSPLHF.

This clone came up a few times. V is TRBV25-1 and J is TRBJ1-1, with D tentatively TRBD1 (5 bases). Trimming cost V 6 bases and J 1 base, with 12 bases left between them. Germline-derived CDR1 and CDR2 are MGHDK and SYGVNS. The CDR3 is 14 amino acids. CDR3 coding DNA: TGTGCCAGCAGCCAGGGCAGATGGAACACTGAAGCTTTCTTT. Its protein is CASSQGRWNTEAFF.

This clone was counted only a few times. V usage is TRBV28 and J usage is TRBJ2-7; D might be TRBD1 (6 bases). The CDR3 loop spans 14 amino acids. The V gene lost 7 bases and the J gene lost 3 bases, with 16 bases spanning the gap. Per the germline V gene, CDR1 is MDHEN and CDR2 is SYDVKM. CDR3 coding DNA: TGTGCCAGCACTCCCAGGGGCAGGAGCTACGAGCAGTACTTC. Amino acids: CASTPRGRSYEQYF.

In DNA, the CDR3 is TGTGCCAGCAGAAGCGGGAAGACCGGGGAGCTGTTTTTT. Translation: CASRSGKTGELFF. The V gene is TRBV7-6, the J gene TRBJ2-2, with 7 bases fitting TRBD2. After removal of 6 bases from V and 5 bases from J, the junction contained 3 bases not matched to a gene. Germline V gives CDR1 SGHVS, CDR2 FNYEAQ. The CDR3 consists of 13 residues.

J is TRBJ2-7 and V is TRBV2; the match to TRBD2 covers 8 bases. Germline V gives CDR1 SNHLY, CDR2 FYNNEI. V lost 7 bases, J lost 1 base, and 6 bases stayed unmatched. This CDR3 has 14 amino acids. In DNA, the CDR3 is TGTGCCAGCACCCGGGGGGGTTCGTCCTACGAGCAGTACTTC. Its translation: CASTRGGSSYEQYF.

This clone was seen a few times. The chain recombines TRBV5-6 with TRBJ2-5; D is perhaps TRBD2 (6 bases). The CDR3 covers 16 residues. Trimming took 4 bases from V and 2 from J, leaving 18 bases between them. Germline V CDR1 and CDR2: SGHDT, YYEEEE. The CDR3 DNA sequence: TGTGCCAGCAGCGTAGGACTTAGCGGAATACAAGAGACCCAGTACTTC. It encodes CASSVGLSGIQETQYF. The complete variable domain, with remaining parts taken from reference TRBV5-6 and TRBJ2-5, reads DAGVTQSPTHLIKTRGQQVTLRCSPKSGHDTVSWYQQALGQGPQFIFQYYEEEERQRGNFPDRFSGHQFPNYSSELNVNALLLGDSALYLCASSVGLSGIQETQYFGPGTRLLVL.

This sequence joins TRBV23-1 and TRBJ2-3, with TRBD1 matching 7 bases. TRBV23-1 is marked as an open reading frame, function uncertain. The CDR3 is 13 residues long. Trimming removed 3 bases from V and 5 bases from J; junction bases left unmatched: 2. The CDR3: CASSHGTEDTQYF. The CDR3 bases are TGCGCCAGCAGTCACGGGACAGAAGATACGCAGTATTTT.

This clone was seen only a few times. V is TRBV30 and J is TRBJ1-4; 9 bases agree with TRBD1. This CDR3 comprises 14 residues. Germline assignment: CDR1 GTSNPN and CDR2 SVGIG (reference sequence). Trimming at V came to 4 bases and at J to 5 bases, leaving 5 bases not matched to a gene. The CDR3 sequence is CAWNPTGGNEKLFF. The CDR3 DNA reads TGTGCCTGGAACCCGACAGGGGGAAATGAAAAACTGTTTTTT.

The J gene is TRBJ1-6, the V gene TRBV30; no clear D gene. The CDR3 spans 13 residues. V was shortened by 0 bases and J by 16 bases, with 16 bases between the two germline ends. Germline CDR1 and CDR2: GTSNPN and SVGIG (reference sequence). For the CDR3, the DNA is TGTGCCTGGAGTGTTGAAAGAACAACGACTCTCCACTTT. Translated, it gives CAWSVERTTTLHF.

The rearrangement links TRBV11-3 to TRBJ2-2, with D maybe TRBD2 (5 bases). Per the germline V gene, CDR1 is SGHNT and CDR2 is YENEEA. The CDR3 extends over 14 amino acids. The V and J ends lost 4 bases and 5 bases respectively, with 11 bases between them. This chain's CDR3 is CASSWTGRTGELFF. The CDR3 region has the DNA TGTGCCAGCAGCTGGACGGGGAGAACCGGGGAGCTGTTTTTT.

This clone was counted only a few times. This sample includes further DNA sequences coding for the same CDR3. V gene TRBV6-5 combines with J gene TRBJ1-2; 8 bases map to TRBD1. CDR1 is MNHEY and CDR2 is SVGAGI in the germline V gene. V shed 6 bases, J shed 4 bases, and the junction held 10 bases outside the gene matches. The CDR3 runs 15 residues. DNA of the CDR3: TGTGCCAGCAGCGCCCGGACAGGGCTTATCTATGGCTACACCTTC. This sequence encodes CASSARTGLIYGYTF.

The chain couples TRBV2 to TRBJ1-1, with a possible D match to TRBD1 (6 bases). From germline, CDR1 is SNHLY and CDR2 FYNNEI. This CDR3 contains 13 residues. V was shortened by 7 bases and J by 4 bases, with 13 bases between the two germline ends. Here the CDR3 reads CASNYRDVTEAFF. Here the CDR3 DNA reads TGTGCCAGCAATTACAGGGACGTCACTGAAGCTTTCTTT.

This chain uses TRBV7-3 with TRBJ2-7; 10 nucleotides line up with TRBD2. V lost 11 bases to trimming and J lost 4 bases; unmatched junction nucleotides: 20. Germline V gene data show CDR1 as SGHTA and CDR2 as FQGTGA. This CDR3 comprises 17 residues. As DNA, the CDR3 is TGTGCCGTCATCCACTCCAGAAAGGGTAGCGGGAGGTACGAGCAGTACTTC. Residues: CAVIHSRKGSGRYEQYF.

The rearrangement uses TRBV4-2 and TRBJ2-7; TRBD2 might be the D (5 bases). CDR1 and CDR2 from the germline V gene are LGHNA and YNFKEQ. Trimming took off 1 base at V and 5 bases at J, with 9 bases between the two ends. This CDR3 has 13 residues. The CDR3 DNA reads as TGTGCCAGCAGCCAAGTGCGAGGGAACGAGCAGTACTTC. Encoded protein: CASSQVRGNEQYF.

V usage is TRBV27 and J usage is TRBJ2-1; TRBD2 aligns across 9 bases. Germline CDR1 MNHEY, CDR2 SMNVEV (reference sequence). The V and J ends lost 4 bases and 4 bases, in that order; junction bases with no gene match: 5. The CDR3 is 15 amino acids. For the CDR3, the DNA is TGTGCCAGCAGTTCCCCGCTAGCGGGGTACAATGAGCAGTTCTTC. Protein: CASSSPLAGYNEQFF.

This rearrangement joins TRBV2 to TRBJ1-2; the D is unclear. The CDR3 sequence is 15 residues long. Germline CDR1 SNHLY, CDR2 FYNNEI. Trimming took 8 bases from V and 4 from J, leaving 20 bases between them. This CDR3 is CASSLMVSLTYGYTF. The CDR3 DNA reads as TGTGCCAGCTCTCTAATGGTATCCCTCACCTATGGCTACACCTTC.

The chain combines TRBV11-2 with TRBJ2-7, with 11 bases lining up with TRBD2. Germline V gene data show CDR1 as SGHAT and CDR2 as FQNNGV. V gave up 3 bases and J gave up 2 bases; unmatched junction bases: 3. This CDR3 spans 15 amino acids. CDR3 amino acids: CASSLTSGIAYEQYF. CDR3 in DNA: TGTGCCAGCAGCTTGACTAGCGGGATTGCCTACGAGCAGTACTTC.

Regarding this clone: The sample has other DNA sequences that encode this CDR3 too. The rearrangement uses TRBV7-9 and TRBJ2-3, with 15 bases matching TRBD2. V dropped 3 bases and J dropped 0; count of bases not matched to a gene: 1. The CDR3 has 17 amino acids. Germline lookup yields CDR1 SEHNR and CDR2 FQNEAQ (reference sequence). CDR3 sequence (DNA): TGTGCCAGCAGCTTGGGACTAGCGGGGGGTAGCACAGATACGCAGTATTTT. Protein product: CASSLGLAGGSTDTQYF.

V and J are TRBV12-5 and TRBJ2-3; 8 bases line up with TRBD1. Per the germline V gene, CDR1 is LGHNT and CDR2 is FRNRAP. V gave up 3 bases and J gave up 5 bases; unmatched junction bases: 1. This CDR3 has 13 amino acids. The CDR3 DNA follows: TGTGCTAGTGGTTTAACAGGGGGAGATACGCAGTATTTT. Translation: CASGLTGGDTQYF. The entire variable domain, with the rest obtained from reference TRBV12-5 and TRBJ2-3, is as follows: DARVTQTPRHKVTEMGQEVTMRCQPILGHNTVFWYRQTMMQGLELLAYFRNRAPLDDSGMPKDRFSAEMPDATLATLKIQPSEPRDSAVYFCASGLTGGDTQYFGPGTRLTVL.

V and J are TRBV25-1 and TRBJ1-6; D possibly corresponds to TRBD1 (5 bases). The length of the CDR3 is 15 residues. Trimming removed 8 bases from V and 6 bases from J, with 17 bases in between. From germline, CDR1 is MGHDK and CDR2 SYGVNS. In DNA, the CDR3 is TGTGCCAGCCAGAAACCGGACACCTTTAATTCACCCCTCCACTTT. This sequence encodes CASQKPDTFNSPLHF.

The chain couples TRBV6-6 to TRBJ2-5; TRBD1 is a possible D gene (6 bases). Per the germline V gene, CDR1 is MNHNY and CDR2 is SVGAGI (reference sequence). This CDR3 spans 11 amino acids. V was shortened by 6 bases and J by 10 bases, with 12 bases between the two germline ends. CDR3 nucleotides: TGTGCCAGCAGAACCAGGACAGACCAGTACTTC. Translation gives CASRTRTDQYF.

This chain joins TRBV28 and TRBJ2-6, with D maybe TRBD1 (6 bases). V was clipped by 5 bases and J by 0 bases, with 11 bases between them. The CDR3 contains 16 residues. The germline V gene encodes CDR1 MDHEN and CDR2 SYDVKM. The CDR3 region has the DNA TGTGCCAGCAGTGCCCTAGGGGGCTCTGGGGCCAACGTCCTGACTTTC. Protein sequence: CASSALGGSGANVLTF.

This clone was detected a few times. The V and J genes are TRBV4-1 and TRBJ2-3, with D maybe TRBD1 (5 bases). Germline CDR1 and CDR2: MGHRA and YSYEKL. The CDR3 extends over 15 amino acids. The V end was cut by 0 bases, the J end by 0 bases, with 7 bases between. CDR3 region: CASSQETVSTDTQYF. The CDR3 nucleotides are TGCGCCAGCAGCCAAGAGACAGTTAGCACAGATACGCAGTATTTT.

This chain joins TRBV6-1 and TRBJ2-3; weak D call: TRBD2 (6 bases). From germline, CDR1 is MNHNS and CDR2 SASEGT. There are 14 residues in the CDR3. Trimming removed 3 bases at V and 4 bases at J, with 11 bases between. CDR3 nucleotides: TGTGCCAGCAGTGAGGGGGGTCGATCAGATACGCAGTATTTT. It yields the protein CASSEGGRSDTQYF.

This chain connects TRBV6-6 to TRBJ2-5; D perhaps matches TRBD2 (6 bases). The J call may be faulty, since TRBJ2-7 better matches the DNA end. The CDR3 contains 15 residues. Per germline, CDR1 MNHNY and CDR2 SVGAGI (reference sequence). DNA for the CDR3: TGTGCCAGCAGTTCTCCCGACGGGAGCTCCTACGAGCAGTACTTC. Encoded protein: CASSSPDGSSYEQYF.

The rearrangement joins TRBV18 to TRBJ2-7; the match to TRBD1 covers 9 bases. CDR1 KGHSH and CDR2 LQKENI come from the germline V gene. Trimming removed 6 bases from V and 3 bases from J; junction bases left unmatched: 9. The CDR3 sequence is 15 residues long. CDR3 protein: CASSPSGQGFYEQYF. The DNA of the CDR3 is TGTGCCAGCTCGCCTTCGGGACAGGGTTTCTACGAGCAGTACTTC. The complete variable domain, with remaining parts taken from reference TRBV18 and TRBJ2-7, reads NAGVMQNPRHLVRRRGQEARLRCSPMKGHSHVYWYRQLPEEGLKFMVYLQKENIIDESGMPKERFSAEFPKEGPSILRIQQVVRGDSAAYFCASSPSGQGFYEQYFGPGTRLTVT.